One sample yielded the 5 T cell receptor beta chains listed below, sequenced in a study of blood T cell repertoires in COVID-19. TCRdb's copy holds only in-frame clones and misses some; the assay was immunoSEQ multiplex PCR. This sample carries 150,000 to 200,000 clones, around nine tenths of them seen once, and the ten largest clones take roughly 2.2%. The sample was peripheral blood. These receptors were obtained from a man in his 70s with active or convalescent COVID-19.

CDR3 DNA sequence: TGTGCCAGCAGCCGCGGACAGGGGGCTTATGGCTACACCTTC. Translated: CASSRGQGAYGYTF. This chain connects TRBV28 to TRBJ1-2; 11 nucleotides align to TRBD1. V trimming: 6 bases; J trimming: 5 bases; junction bases outside the gene matches: 5. In germline, CDR1 is MDHEN, CDR2 SYDVKM. The CDR3 sequence is 14 residues long.

This clone was found a few times. This chain links TRBV6-5 with TRBJ1-2; a possible D gene is TRBD1 (6 bases). Germline-derived CDR1 and CDR2 are MNHEY and SVGAGI. The CDR3 is 14 amino acids. The V end was cut by 0 bases, the J end by 8 bases, with 13 bases between. In nucleotides, the CDR3 is TGTGCCAGCAGTTACTCGCCAGGGGCTTTCGGCTACACCTTC. It yields the protein CASSYSPGAFGYTF.

The CDR3 loop is CASSLGARGSYGYTF. The CDR3 region has the DNA TGTGCCAGCAGCTTAGGTGCCAGGGGTAGTTATGGCTACACCTTC. The chain employs TRBV7-2 and TRBJ1-2; D is perhaps TRBD1 (6 bases). CDR1 is SGHTA and CDR2 is FQGNSA in the germline V gene. The CDR3 length is 15 residues. Trimming shortened V by 1 base and J by 5 bases, and 14 bases separated the two germline ends.

This sequence joins TRBV5-4 and TRBJ2-1; TRBD2 matches at 12 bases. With 4 bases clipped from V and 2 bases from J, the junction kept 4 bases outside the gene matches. The CDR3 consists of 16 residues. Per germline, CDR1 SGHNT and CDR2 YYREEE (reference sequence). The CDR3 loop is CASSPSSGGAYNEQFF. Written as DNA, the CDR3 is TGTGCCAGCAGCCCCTCTAGCGGGGGGGCCTACAATGAGCAGTTCTTC.

This rearrangement joins TRBV28 to TRBJ1-6; TRBD1 aligns across 9 bases. Germline trimming cut 3 bases from V and 9 bases from J; bases unmatched to any gene: 3. This CDR3 has 14 residues. Germline CDR1 is MDHEN and CDR2 is SYDVKM. CDR3 sequence: CASSFRDRVSPLHF. CDR3 nucleotides: TGTGCCAGCAGTTTTAGGGACAGGGTTTCACCCCTCCACTTT.